This T cell receptor (beta chain) is drawn from a study of OX40 agonist ivuxolimab in advanced cancers. Sequenced by immunoSEQ multiplex PCR; TCRdb stores in-frame clones only, minus some. The table has fewer than 120,000 clones, roughly 90% seen once. Germline lookup yields CDR1 SQVTM and CDR2 ANQGSEA. Trimming stripped 4 bases from V and 4 bases from J, with 4 bases between. CDR3 length: 10 residues. The TCR sequence derives from an adult with an advanced solid tumor such as melanoma, head and neck, liver or kidney cancer. This specimen consisted of CD4+ or CD8+ T cells sorted from blood, obtained in a trial of the OX40 agonist ivuxolimab. This chain uses TRBV29-1 with TRBJ1-1; no clear D gene. The CDR3 here is CSVGGTEAFF. As DNA, the CDR3 is TGCAGCGTTGGGGGCACTGAAGCTTTCTTT. Based on the CDR3 plus reference TRBV29-1 and TRBJ1-1, the full variable domain is SAVISQKPSRDICQRGTSLTIQCQVDSQVTMMFWYRQQPGQSLTLIATANQGSEATYESGFVIDKFPISRPNLTFSTLTVSNMSPEDSSIYLCSVGGTEAFFGQGTRLTVV.